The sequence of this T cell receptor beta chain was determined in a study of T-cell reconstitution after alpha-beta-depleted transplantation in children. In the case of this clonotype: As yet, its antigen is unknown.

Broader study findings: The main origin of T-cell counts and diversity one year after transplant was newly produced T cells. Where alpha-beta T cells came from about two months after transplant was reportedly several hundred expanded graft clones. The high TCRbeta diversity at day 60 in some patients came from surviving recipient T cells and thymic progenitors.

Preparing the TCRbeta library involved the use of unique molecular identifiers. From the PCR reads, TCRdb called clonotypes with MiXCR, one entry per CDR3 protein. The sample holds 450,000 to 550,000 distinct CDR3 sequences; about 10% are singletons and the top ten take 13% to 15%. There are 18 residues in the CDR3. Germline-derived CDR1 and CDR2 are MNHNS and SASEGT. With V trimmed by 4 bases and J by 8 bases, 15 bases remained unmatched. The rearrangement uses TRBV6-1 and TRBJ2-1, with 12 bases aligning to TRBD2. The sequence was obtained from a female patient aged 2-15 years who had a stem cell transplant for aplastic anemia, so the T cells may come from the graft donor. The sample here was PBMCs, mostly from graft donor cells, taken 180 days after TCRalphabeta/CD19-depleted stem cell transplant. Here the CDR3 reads CASSVGPLTSGSRDEQFF. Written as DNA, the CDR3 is TGTGCCAGCAGTGTGGGCCCCCTGACTAGCGGGAGTAGGGATGAGCAGTTCTTC.